The sequence of this T cell receptor (beta chain) was determined in a study of blood T cells in healthy people across ages. Next came a second PCR, run for roughly 6 to 11 cycles, which used a sample-barcoded 5' primer along with a J-beta primer mix. Each cDNA molecule received a tag from a template-switch adaptor that had 12 random nucleotides. TCRdb ran MiXCR on the 5' RACE reads and lists one entry per CDR3 protein. The table lists about 1.5 million distinct CDR3 sequences, around 40% of them singletons. About this clonotype itself: Its antigen is not identified.

J was trimmed by 3 bases and V by 0 bases; bases with no gene match: 4. There are 16 residues in the CDR3. Germline values: CDR1 SGHRS, CDR2 YFSETQ. General study results and limits: Per million T cells, TCR beta diversity dropped about linearly as age rose. More naive CD4+ cells and higher diversity were found in long-lived than in aged donors. One million T cells yielded diversity estimates that were considered underestimates.

Sequenced material: blood. The chain employs TRBV5-1 and TRBJ2-1; TRBD1 agrees at 9 bases. The receptor was isolated from a woman between 18 and 30 years old in good health. The CDR3 region has the DNA TGCGCCAGCAGCTTGGGGACAGGGGTCTACTACAATGAGCAGTTCTTC. It codes for CASSLGTGVYYNEQFF. The full variable domain, its missing parts supplied by reference TRBV5-1 and TRBJ2-1, is KAGVTQTPRYLIKTRGQQVTLSCSPISGHRSVSWYQQTPGQGLQFLFEYFSETQRNKGNFPGRFSGRQFSNSRSEMNVSTLELGDSALYLCASSLGTGVYYNEQFFGPGTRLTVL.